The rows below give T cell receptor beta chains drawn from one sample of a study of human T cells and chemical hapten exposure. MiXCR, run by TCRdb on the RACE reads, gives a single entry per CDR3 protein. The sample carries roughly 90,000 distinct CDR3 sequences, approximately 11% recorded once. The input for sequencing was whole blood, taken in connection with sensitization to the hapten diphenylcyclopropenone (DPC). All receptors come from a woman aged 25 to 39 with alopecia areata. Some clones in this sample may be carry-over from other donors' samples. Each CDR3 is given with its conserved first and last residue. The order of the fields is D gene, V gene, J gene, clone size, CDR3 length, CDR3 protein, CDR3 DNA. The D gene is left open where the match is weak. Size is stated for part of the rows, as once, few or many counts, or as a class when the clone is expanded.

>TRBD2|TRBV20-1|TRBJ2-3|many|14
CSARGSGGSDTQYF
TGCAGTGCTAGAGGTAGCGGGGGCTCAGATACGCAGTATTTT
>NA|TRBV3-1|TRBJ1-3|many|14
CASSHSDSGNTIYF
TGTGCCAGCAGCCACAGCGACTCTGGAAACACCATATATTTT
>NA|TRBV28|TRBJ1-6|many|14
CASSFGGLDSPLHF
TGTGCCAGCAGTTTCGGGGGCTTGGATTCACCCCTCCACTTT
>NA|TRBV21-1|TRBJ1-5|many|19
CASNKERDTRWYSNQPQHF
TGTGCCAGCAACAAAGAGAGGGACACGAGGTGGTATAGCAATCAGCCCCAGCATTTT
>TRBD1|TRBV20-1|TRBJ1-2|few|16
CSASGFPGTGFASYTF
TGCAGTGCTAGTGGTTTTCCCGGGACAGGGTTTGCAAGCTACACCTTC
>TRBD1|TRBV18|TRBJ1-2|many|16
CASSRLPTGPNYGYTF
TGTGCCAGCTCACGACTGCCGACAGGGCCGAACTATGGCTACACCTTC
>TRBD1|TRBV28|TRBJ1-1|NA|13
CASRAGGRGEAFF
TGTGCCAGCAGGGCAGGGGGCAGAGGTGAAGCTTTCTTT
>NA|TRBV12-3/TRBV12-4|TRBJ2-1|few|13
CASSFLGNNEQFF
TGTGCCAGCAGTTTCTTAGGGAACAATGAGCAGTTCTTC
>NA|TRBV3-2|TRBJ1-2|many|17
CASSQGLPDRGVNGYTF
TGTGCCAGCAGCCAAGGATTACCGGACAGGGGGGTCAATGGCTACACCTTC
>TRBD2|TRBV7-3|TRBJ2-7|many|15
CASSLTVAGYAEQYF
TGTGCCAGCAGCTTAACGGTAGCGGGATATGCCGAGCAGTACTTC